This T cell receptor (beta chain) emerged from a study of CD8 T cells in ankylosing spondylitis. Study-wide findings and caveats: Characteristic of ankylosing spondylitis blood, it appeared, was a TCR beta motif comprising roughly 8 highly homologous variants. In the blood and synovial fluid of reactive arthritis, some motif variants had been previously reported.

Researchers built TCR beta libraries using quantitative 5'-RACE with molecular barcodes. TCRdb redid the calling of the 5' RACE reads with MiXCR, one entry per CDR3 protein. The sample lists 800,000 to 900,000 distinct CDR3 sequences, about 12% occurring once. This CDR3 comprises 13 residues. The V and J ends lost 4 bases and 7 bases respectively, with 14 bases between them. Of note for this clonotype: Its antigen is still unknown.

The chain combines TRBV12-3 or TRBV12-4 with TRBJ2-7; D tentatively reads TRBD1 or TRBD2 (5 bases each). Sample: blood, either unsorted or a sorted T cell fraction (not recorded which). The clonotype comes from a male donor with ankylosing spondylitis. In nucleotides, the CDR3 is TGTGCCAGCAGTTCTGGGGGACCCAGGGAGCAGTACTTC. Protein: CASSSGGPREQYF.